This T cell receptor beta chain is drawn from a study of cytomegalovirus exposure and HLA in healthy donors. Germline CDR1 is ENHRY and CDR2 is SYGVKD. The CDR3 has 14 amino acids. Trimming removed 11 bases from V and 5 bases from J; junction bases left unmatched: 12. The PCR employed 60 Vbeta primers together with 13 Jbeta primers. Profiled with immunoSEQ multiplex PCR; TCRdb holds only in-frame clones, not every one. The sample records approximately 100,000 clones, over 70% being singletons. The receptor comes from a boy between 10 and 17 years old in good health and CMV-seronegative. The sequencing input was PBMCs. The chain employs TRBV10-3 and TRBJ2-1, with 7 bases aligning to TRBD2. The CDR3 nucleotides are TGTGCCTCTGGAATTGGGGGAGGGGACAATGAGCAGTTCTTC. Residues: CASGIGGGDNEQFF.